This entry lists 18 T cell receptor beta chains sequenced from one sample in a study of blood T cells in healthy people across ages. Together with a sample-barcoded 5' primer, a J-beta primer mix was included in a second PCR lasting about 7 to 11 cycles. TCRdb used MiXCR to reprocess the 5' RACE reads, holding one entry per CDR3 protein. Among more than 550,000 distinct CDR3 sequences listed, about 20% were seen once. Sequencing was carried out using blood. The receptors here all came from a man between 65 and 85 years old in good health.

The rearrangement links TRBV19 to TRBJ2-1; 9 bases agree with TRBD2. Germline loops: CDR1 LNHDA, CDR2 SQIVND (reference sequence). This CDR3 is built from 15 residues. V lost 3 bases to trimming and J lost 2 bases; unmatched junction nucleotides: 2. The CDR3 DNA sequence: TGTGCCAGTAGTATTCTAGCGGGGACCTACAATGAGCAGTTCTTC. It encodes CASSILAGTYNEQFF.

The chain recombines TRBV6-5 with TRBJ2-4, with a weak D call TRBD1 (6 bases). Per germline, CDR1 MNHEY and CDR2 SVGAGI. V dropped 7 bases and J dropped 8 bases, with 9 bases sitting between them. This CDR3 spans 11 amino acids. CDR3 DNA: TGTGCCAGCACTTCAGGGGACATTCAGTACTTC. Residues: CASTSGDIQYF.

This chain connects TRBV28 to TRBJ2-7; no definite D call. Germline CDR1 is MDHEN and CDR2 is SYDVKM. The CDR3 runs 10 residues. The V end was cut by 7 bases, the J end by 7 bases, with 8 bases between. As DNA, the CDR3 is TGTGCCAGCACTCTCACTGAGCAGTACGTC. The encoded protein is CASTLTEQYV.

CDR3 nucleotide sequence: TGCAGTGCTAGACCGGGACAGACTAACTATGGCTACACCTTC. It yields the protein CSARPGQTNYGYTF. V usage is TRBV20-1 and J usage is TRBJ1-2; 7 bases align to TRBD1. This CDR3 contains 14 residues. V lost 2 bases and J lost 0; bases outside the gene matches: 3. Germline V gives CDR1 DFQATT, CDR2 SNEGSKA (reference sequence).

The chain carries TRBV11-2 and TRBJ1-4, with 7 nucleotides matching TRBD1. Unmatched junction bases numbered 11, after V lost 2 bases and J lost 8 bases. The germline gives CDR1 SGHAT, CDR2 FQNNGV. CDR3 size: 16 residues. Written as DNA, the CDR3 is TGTGCCAGCAGCTTAATAATGGACAGGTCTTGGGAAAAACTGTTTTTT. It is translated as CASSLIMDRSWEKLFF.

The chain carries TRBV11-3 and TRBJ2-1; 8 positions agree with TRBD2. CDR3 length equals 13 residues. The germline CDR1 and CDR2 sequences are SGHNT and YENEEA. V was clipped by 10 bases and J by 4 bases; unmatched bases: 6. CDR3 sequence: CAITSGPYNEQFF. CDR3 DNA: TGTGCCATCACTAGCGGACCTTACAATGAGCAGTTCTTC.

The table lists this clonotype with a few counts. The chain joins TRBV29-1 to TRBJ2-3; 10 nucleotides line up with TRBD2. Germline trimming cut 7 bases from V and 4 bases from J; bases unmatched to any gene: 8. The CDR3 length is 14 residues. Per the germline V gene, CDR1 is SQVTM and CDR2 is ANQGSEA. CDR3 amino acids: CSGRSGGGADTQYF. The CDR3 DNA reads TGCAGCGGGAGAAGCGGGGGGGGTGCAGATACGCAGTATTTT.

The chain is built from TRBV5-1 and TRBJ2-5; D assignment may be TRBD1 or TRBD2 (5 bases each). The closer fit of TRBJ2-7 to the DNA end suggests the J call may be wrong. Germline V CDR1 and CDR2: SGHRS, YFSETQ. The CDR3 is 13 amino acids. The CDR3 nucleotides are TGCGCCAGCAGCCCCGGGACCCCATACGAGCAGTACTTC. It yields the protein CASSPGTPYEQYF.

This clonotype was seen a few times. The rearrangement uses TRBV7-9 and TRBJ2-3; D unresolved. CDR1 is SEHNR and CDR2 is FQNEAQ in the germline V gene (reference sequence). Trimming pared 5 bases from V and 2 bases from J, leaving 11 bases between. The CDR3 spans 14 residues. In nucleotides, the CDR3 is TGTGCCAGCAGCCAAGGAAGCTACACAGATACGCAGTATTTT. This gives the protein CASSQGSYTDTQYF.

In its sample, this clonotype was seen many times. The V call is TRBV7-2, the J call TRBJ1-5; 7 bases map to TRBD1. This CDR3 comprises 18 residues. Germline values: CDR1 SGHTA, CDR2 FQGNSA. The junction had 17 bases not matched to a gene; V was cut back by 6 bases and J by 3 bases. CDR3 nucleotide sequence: TGTGCCAGCAGTACAAGGGCTGGGACAGCTTCGTTCAATCAGCCCCAGCATTTT. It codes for CASSTRAGTASFNQPQHF.

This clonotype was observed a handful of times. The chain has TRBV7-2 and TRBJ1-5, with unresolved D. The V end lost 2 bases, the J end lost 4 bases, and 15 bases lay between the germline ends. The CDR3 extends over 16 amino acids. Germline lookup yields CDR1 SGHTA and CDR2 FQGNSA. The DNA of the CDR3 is TGTGCCAGCAGCTTATACTCCAATATCAGAAATCAGCCCCAGCATTTT. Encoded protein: CASSLYSNIRNQPQHF.

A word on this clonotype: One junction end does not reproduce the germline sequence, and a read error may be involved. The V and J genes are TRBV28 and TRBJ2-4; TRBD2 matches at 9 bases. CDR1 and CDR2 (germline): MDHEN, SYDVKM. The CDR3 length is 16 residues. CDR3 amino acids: CASTQAGGIAKHIQYF. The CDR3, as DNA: TGTGCCAGCACTCAGGCGGGGGGGATAGCCAAACACATTCAGTACTTC.

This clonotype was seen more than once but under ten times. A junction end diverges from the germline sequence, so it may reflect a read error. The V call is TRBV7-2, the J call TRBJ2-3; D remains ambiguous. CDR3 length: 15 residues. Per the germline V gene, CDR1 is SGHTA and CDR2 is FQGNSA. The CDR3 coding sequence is TGTGCCAGCAACTTAGCCGGTGGATTGGCAGATACGCAGTATTTT. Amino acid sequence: CASNLAGGLADTQYF.

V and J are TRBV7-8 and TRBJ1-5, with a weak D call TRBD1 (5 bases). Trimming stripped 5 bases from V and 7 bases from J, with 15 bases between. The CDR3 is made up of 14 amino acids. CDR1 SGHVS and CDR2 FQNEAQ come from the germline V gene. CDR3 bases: TGTGCCAGCAGCACGGCGGGGGTCGGCCAGCCCCAGCATTTT. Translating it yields CASSTAGVGQPQHF.

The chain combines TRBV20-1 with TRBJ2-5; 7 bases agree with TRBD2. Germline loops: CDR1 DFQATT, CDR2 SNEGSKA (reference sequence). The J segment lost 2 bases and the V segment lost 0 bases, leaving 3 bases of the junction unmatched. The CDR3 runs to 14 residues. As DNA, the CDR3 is TGCAGTGCTAGAGATGGGGGGGTACAAGAGACCCAGTACTTC. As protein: CSARDGGVQETQYF.

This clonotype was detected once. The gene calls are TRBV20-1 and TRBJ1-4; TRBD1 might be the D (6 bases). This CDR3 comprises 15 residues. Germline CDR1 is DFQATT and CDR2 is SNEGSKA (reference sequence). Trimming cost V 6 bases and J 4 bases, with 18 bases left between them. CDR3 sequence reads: CSAKQGTRRNEKLFF. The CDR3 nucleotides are TGCAGTGCAAAGCAGGGGACCCGTCGTAATGAAAAACTGTTTTTT.

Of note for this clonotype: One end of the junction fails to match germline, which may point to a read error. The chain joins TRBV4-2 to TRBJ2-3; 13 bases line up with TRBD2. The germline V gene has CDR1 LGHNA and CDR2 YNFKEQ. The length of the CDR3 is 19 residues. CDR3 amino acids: CASSRGLSTSGGATDTQYF. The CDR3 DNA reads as TGTGCCAGCAGCCGGGGGCTATCCACTAGCGGGGGGGCCACAGACACGCAGTATTTT.

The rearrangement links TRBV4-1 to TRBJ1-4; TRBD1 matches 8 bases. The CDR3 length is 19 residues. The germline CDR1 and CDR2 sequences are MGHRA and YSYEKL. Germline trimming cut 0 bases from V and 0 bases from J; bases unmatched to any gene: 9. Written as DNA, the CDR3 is TGCGCCAGCAGCCAAGAGGGCAGGGGGCAACTTGCAACTAATGAAAAACTGTTTTTT. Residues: CASSQEGRGQLATNEKLFF.